This is a list of T cell receptor beta chains from one sample in a study of OX40 agonist ivuxolimab in advanced cancers. TCRdb's copy holds only in-frame clones and misses some; the assay was immunoSEQ multiplex PCR. The sample records some 61,000 clones, 80% to 90% being singletons. Here the sequenced sample was CD4+ or CD8+ T cells sorted from blood, taken in a trial of the OX40 agonist ivuxolimab. The source of these receptors is an adult with an advanced solid tumor such as melanoma, head and neck, liver or kidney cancer. CDR3s include the opening cysteine and the closing phenylalanine or tryptophan. D genes are given only for firm matches. Only part of the rows carry a size: once, few, many, or a class if the clone is expanded.

v_call: TRBV7-9
j_call: TRBJ2-5
clone_size: -
d_call: -
cdr3_nt: TGTGCCAGCAGCACCCGGGGAGCGGGTAGACTAGAGACCCAGTACTTC
cdr3_aa: CASSTRGAGRLETQYF

v_call: TRBV27
j_call: TRBJ2-2
clone_size: -
d_call: TRBD2
cdr3_nt: TGTGCCAGCAGTTCGCGGACTAGCGGGATCGGGGAGCTGTTTTTT
cdr3_aa: CASSSRTSGIGELFF

v_call: TRBV29-1
j_call: TRBJ2-3
clone_size: -
d_call: -
cdr3_nt: TGCAGCGTCAGGGGATCTAGCACAGATACGCAGTATTTT
cdr3_aa: CSVRGSSTDTQYF

v_call: TRBV27
j_call: TRBJ2-7
clone_size: -
d_call: -
cdr3_nt: TGTGCCAGCAGTTTACTGGGGACGGGAGACTACGAGCAGTACTTC
cdr3_aa: CASSLLGTGDYEQYF

v_call: TRBV27
j_call: TRBJ2-1
clone_size: -
d_call: TRBD2
cdr3_nt: TGTGCCAGCAGTTTGGCGGGAGCGCTGTACAATGAGCAGTTCTTC
cdr3_aa: CASSLAGALYNEQFF

v_call: TRBV2
j_call: TRBJ2-5
clone_size: -
d_call: TRBD1
cdr3_nt: TGTGCCAGCGTTGAGACAGGGGTCATGCAAGAGACCCAGTACTTC
cdr3_aa: CASVETGVMQETQYF

v_call: TRBV5-4
j_call: TRBJ1-1
clone_size: -
d_call: -
cdr3_nt: TGTGCCAGCAGCTTTGGGAATCGTCAGGAAGCTTTCTTT
cdr3_aa: CASSFGNRQEAFF

v_call: TRBV5-1
j_call: TRBJ2-3
clone_size: -
d_call: TRBD2
cdr3_nt: TGCGCCAGCAGCTTCGGTTCTAGCGGAAGCACAGATACGCAGTATTTT
cdr3_aa: CASSFGSSGSTDTQYF

v_call: TRBV9
j_call: TRBJ2-2
clone_size: -
d_call: TRBD1
cdr3_nt: TGTGCCAGCGGCGTACGACAGGGGCAGAACACCGGGGAGCTGTTTTTT
cdr3_aa: CASGVRQGQNTGELFF

v_call: TRBV7-6
j_call: TRBJ1-5
clone_size: -
d_call: -
cdr3_nt: TGTGCCAGCAGCTTAGCGAGCGCTGGTAATCAGCCCCAGCATTTT
cdr3_aa: CASSLASAGNQPQHF

v_call: TRBV2
j_call: TRBJ2-1
clone_size: -
d_call: -
cdr3_nt: TGTGCCAGCAGTGAAGCGCTTCGACAGGCTCGCAATGAGCAGTTCTTC
cdr3_aa: CASSEALRQARNEQFF

v_call: TRBV28
j_call: TRBJ2-1
clone_size: -
d_call: TRBD1
cdr3_nt: TGTGCCAGCAGACCTAACGGACAGGGTTTCCGTGAGCAGTTCTTC
cdr3_aa: CASRPNGQGFREQFF

v_call: TRBV7-8
j_call: TRBJ1-1
clone_size: -
d_call: TRBD1
cdr3_nt: TGTGCCAGCAGCTCGAAAGACAGGGGAATGAACACTGAAGCTTTCTTT
cdr3_aa: CASSSKDRGMNTEAFF

v_call: TRBV2
j_call: TRBJ1-2
clone_size: few
d_call: -
cdr3_nt: TGTGCCAGCAGGGGGGGGTTGGACTATGGCTACACCTTC
cdr3_aa: CASRGGLDYGYTF

v_call: TRBV10-3
j_call: TRBJ2-1
clone_size: -
d_call: -
cdr3_nt: TGTGCCATCAGCGGACAGAGCTCCTACAATGAGCAGTTCTTC
cdr3_aa: CAISGQSSYNEQFF

v_call: TRBV19
j_call: TRBJ1-2
clone_size: once
d_call: -
cdr3_nt: TGTGCCAGTAGTCCTCGTGCAGGGAGCTATGGCTACACCTTC
cdr3_aa: CASSPRAGSYGYTF

v_call: TRBV28
j_call: TRBJ2-7
clone_size: -
d_call: -
cdr3_nt: TGTGCCAGCAGTTTGAGGGGCTACGAGCAGTACTTC
cdr3_aa: CASSLRGYEQYF